The clone carrying this T cell receptor (beta chain) was recorded once. Its antigen is unidentified. J was trimmed by 3 bases and V by 4 bases; bases with no gene match: 11. The CDR3 sequence is 16 residues long. Germline values: CDR1 SGHRS, CDR2 YFSETQ. These data are taken from a study of graft-versus-host responses after intestinal transplantation. Study-level information: Uniformly, recipients were administered anti-thymocyte globulin induction with subsequent tacrolimus and steroids for about 3 years. Findings and limits, study-wide: GvH clones surfaced in recipient marrow, some emerging earlier in ileum or blood. Early post-transplant HvG declines were associated with peak circulating GvH clone levels.

Assay used: immunoSEQ multiplex PCR; TCRdb lists only in-frame clones, some missing. The repertoire holds 15,000 to 20,000 clones, with approximately 90% as singletons. This sequence originates from a human patient who received an intestinal transplant, so some T cells may come from the graft donor. The sample here was PBMCs, taken about 350 days after transplant. The chain carries TRBV5-1 and TRBJ1-2; 8 positions match TRBD1. The chain's CDR3 is CASSLPMDREDYGYTF. CDR3 bases: TGCGCCAGCAGCCTACCCATGGACAGGGAGGACTATGGCTACACCTTC. Full variable domain (rest looked up from reference TRBV5-1 and TRBJ1-2): KAGVTQTPRYLIKTRGQQVTLSCSPISGHRSVSWYQQTPGQGLQFLFEYFSETQRNKGNFPGRFSGRQFSNSRSEMNVSTLELGDSALYLCASSLPMDREDYGYTFGSGTRLTVV.